The 20 T cell receptor beta chains in this list originate from one sample, sequenced in a study of blood T cell repertoires in COVID-19. The table came from immunoSEQ multiplex PCR; TCRdb's copy has only in-frame clones and leaves some out. The data hold fewer than 35,000 clones, with almost 90% observed a single time. What was sequenced was peripheral blood. Receptors originate from a man in his sixties with active COVID-19.

The V call is TRBV5-1, the J call TRBJ2-1; D is perhaps TRBD2 (6 bases). The CDR3 totals 15 residues. CDR1 SGHRS and CDR2 YFSETQ come from the germline V gene. V dropped 0 bases and J dropped 6 bases, with 13 bases sitting between them. As DNA, the CDR3 is TGCGCCAGCAGCTTGGTTGCGGGGAATATCAATGAGCAGTTCTTC. It encodes CASSLVAGNINEQFF.

The chain recombines TRBV11-2 with TRBJ2-3, with D perhaps matching TRBD2 (5 bases). Germline CDR1 and CDR2: SGHAT and FQNNGV. Trimming shortened V by 4 bases and J by 2 bases, and 13 bases separated the two germline ends. The CDR3 totals 15 residues. The CDR3 region has the DNA TGTGCCAGCAGCTCCGACGGGGTTATCACAGATACGCAGTATTTT. It yields the protein CASSSDGVITDTQYF.

V is TRBV18 and J is TRBJ1-1; D may be TRBD1 (5 bases). The CDR3 is made up of 15 amino acids. The ends were cut back, 3 bases at V and 2 bases at J, with 13 bases in the middle. Looked up from germline, CDR1 is KGHSH and CDR2 is LQKENI. CDR3 region: CASSPSTGGNTEAFF. The CDR3 nucleotides are TGTGCCAGCTCACCGAGTACCGGGGGAAACACTGAAGCTTTCTTT.

The chain recombines TRBV7-8 with TRBJ2-2; weak D call: TRBD1 (6 bases). The ends were cut back, 5 bases at V and 0 bases at J, with 13 bases in the middle. The CDR3 totals 16 residues. Per germline, CDR1 SGHVS and CDR2 FQNEAQ. The CDR3 nucleotides read TGTGCCAGCAGCGCTACGGGACAACCGAACACCGGGGAGCTGTTTTTT. It codes for CASSATGQPNTGELFF. Using reference TRBV7-8 and TRBJ2-2 for the parts outside the CDR3, the full variable domain is GAGVSQSPRYKVAKRGQDVALRCDPISGHVSLFWYQQALGQGPEFLTYFQNEAQLDKSGLPSDRFFAERPEGSVSTLKIQRTQQEDSAVYLCASSATGQPNTGELFFGEGSRLTVL.

The chain is built from TRBV6-7 and TRBJ2-7; 11 nucleotides line up with TRBD1. TRBV6-7 is an open reading frame whose function is uncertain. The CDR3 contains 15 residues. J lost 2 bases, V lost 4 bases, and 4 bases had no gene match. The CDR3 DNA reads TGTGCCAGCAGTTCAAGGGACAGGGGGACCTACGAGCAGTACTTC. This translates into CASSSRDRGTYEQYF.

This CDR3 is CASSLNGDNTGELFF. For the CDR3, the DNA is TGTGCCAGCAGCTTAAACGGAGACAACACCGGGGAGCTGTTTTTT. The chain is built from TRBV7-3 and TRBJ2-2; D unclear. The V end was cut by 1 base, the J end by 2 bases, with 8 bases between. The germline CDR1 and CDR2 sequences are SGHTA and FQGTGA. The CDR3 spans 15 residues. Full variable domain (rest looked up from reference TRBV7-3 and TRBJ2-2): GAGVSQTPSNKVTEKGKYVELRCDPISGHTALYWYRQSLGQGPEFLIYFQGTGAADDSGLPNDRFFAVRPEGSVSTLKIQRTERGDSAVYLCASSLNGDNTGELFFGEGSRLTVL.

The chain is built from TRBV6-5 and TRBJ2-7; the D is unclear. Germline CDR1 reads MNHEY; CDR2 reads SVGAGI. Between the trimmed V and J ends, which lost 5 bases and 4 bases, there was a span of 9 bases. The CDR3 totals 12 residues. As DNA, the CDR3 is TGTGCCAGCAGTCGAACAGCTTACGAGCAGTACTTC. Residues: CASSRTAYEQYF.

V usage is TRBV27 and J usage is TRBJ2-1; 8 bases are a match to TRBD1. Germline-derived CDR1 and CDR2 are MNHEY and SMNVEV (reference sequence). The length of the CDR3 is 16 residues. Germline trimming cut 5 bases from V and 1 base from J; bases unmatched to any gene: 7. CDR3 sequence: CASSVDRGPSYNEQFF. In DNA form, the CDR3 reads TGTGCCAGCAGTGTAGACAGGGGCCCGTCCTACAATGAGCAGTTCTTC.

The chain links TRBV7-6 to TRBJ2-7, with D uncertain. The CDR3 is 14 residues long. Trimming shortened V by 6 bases and J by 0 bases, and 12 bases separated the two germline ends. Per germline, CDR1 SGHVS and CDR2 FNYEAQ. CDR3 coding DNA: TGTGCCAGCAGTTCGACAAGCAACTCCTACGAGCAGTACTTC. This gives the protein CASSSTSNSYEQYF.

The V and J genes are TRBV5-1 and TRBJ2-1, with TRBD1 matching over 8 bases. The V gene end was trimmed by 4 bases and the J gene end by 7 bases; junction bases not matched to a gene: 4. The germline V gene has CDR1 SGHRS and CDR2 YFSETQ. The CDR3 loop spans 13 amino acids. The CDR3 coding sequence is TGCGCCAGCAGCACTGGACAGGGAAATGAGCAGTTCTTC. Translated: CASSTGQGNEQFF. The full variable domain, with the rest looked up from reference TRBV5-1 and TRBJ2-1, is KAGVTQTPRYLIKTRGQQVTLSCSPISGHRSVSWYQQTPGQGLQFLFEYFSETQRNKGNFPGRFSGRQFSNSRSEMNVSTLELGDSALYLCASSTGQGNEQFFGPGTRLTVL.

This clone was seen a single time. The chain couples TRBV7-2 to TRBJ2-3; D perhaps matches TRBD1 (6 bases). V was cut by 0 bases and J by 5 bases, with 9 bases left in between. CDR3 length: 14 amino acids. Germline V gene sequence: CDR1 SGHTA, CDR2 FQGNSA. CDR3 DNA: TGTGCCAGCAGCTTAGCACTGGGACAAGATACGCAGTATTTT. Translation gives CASSLALGQDTQYF.

The chain joins TRBV7-8 to TRBJ2-1; 10 nucleotides agree with TRBD1. The CDR3 sequence is 14 residues long. Per the germline V gene, CDR1 is SGHVS and CDR2 is FQNEAQ. The V and J ends lost 7 bases and 6 bases, in that order; junction bases with no gene match: 6. DNA of the CDR3: TGTGCCAGCACCGGCGGGACAGGGGTCAATGAGCAGTTCTTC. This codes for CASTGGTGVNEQFF.

The chain links TRBV30 to TRBJ1-6, with a possible D match to TRBD1 (6 bases). From germline, CDR1 is GTSNPN and CDR2 SVGIG (reference sequence). There are 14 residues in the CDR3. V lost 4 bases to trimming and J lost 7 bases, with 14 bases between them. CDR3 in amino acids: CAWTQGSLNSPLHF. The CDR3 DNA is TGTGCCTGGACCCAGGGGTCCTTGAATTCACCCCTCCACTTT.

This sequence joins TRBV5-5 and TRBJ2-7, with TRBD1 matching 7 bases. The CDR3 loop spans 16 amino acids. V shed 0 bases and J 6 bases; nucleotides not matched to a gene: 12. Per germline, CDR1 SGHKS and CDR2 YYEKEE (reference sequence). The CDR3 loop reads CASSLAPRQGVAEQYF. CDR3 in DNA: TGTGCCAGCAGCTTGGCCCCACGACAGGGTGTAGCCGAGCAGTACTTC.

The genes are TRBV3-1 (or the pseudogene TRBV3-2) and TRBJ2-2; 10 bases agree with TRBD2. J lost 4 bases, V lost 0 bases, and 5 bases had no gene match. CDR1 is LGHDT, CDR2 YNNKEL, per germline (reference sequence). There are 17 residues in the CDR3. The CDR3 sequence: CASSQDSSGGATGELFF. The CDR3 DNA follows: TGTGCCAGCAGCCAAGATTCGAGCGGGGGGGCCACCGGGGAGCTGTTTTTT.

V usage is TRBV30 and J usage is TRBJ1-2; perhaps TRBD1 as D (5 bases). CDR3 length: 13 residues. Deletions cut 0 bases from V and 8 bases from J, with 13 bases between. CDR1 is GTSNPN, CDR2 SVGIG, per germline (reference sequence). CDR3 sequence reads: CAWSVLRDSGYTF. The CDR3 DNA is TGTGCCTGGAGTGTACTCCGGGACTCGGGCTACACCTTC.

V usage is TRBV19 and J usage is TRBJ2-3, with D possibly TRBD2 on 6 matching bases. This CDR3 contains 16 residues. Trimming left V 3 bases short and J 7 bases short, with 20 bases between. Germline V gene lookup returns CDR1 LNHDA and CDR2 SQIVND (reference sequence). This chain's CDR3 is CASSISIQPGVHTQYF. CDR3 DNA sequence: TGTGCCAGTAGTATCTCCATCCAGCCGGGGGTCCATACGCAGTATTTT.

The chain couples TRBV9 to TRBJ2-6; a possible D gene is TRBD2 (6 bases). There are 18 residues in the CDR3. Looked up from germline, CDR1 is SGDLS and CDR2 is YYNGEE. Trimming shortened V by 4 bases and J by 2 bases, and 19 bases separated the two germline ends. Here the CDR3 reads CASSPDLRGGAGANVLTF. The CDR3 DNA is TGTGCCAGCAGCCCCGACCTCCGGGGAGGTGCTGGGGCCAACGTCCTGACTTTC.

DNA of the CDR3: TGTGCCAGTAGTATAGGGAGTAACTATGGCTACACCTTC. Amino acid sequence: CASSIGSNYGYTF. The chain recombines TRBV19 with TRBJ1-2, with no clear D. Per germline, CDR1 LNHDA and CDR2 SQIVND (reference sequence). The V end was cut by 1 base, the J end by 1 base, with 4 bases between. The length of the CDR3 is 13 residues. Filled out from reference TRBV19 and TRBJ1-2, the complete variable domain reads DGGITQSPKYLFRKEGQNVTLSCEQNLNHDAMYWYRQDPGQGLRLIYYSQIVNDFQKGDIAEGYSVSREKKESFPLTVTSAQKNPTAFYLCASSIGSNYGYTFGSGTRLTVV.

This chain joins TRBV4-1 and TRBJ1-4; the D gene is possibly TRBD1 (5 bases). The germline CDR1 and CDR2 sequences are MGHRA and YSYEKL. The CDR3 is 18 residues long. V lost 0 bases, J lost 0 bases, and 14 bases lay in between. The CDR3, as DNA: TGCGCCAGCAGCCAAGACGGGAGGGGCTTTGCAACTAATGAAAAACTGTTTTTT. Its translation: CASSQDGRGFATNEKLFF.